The 2 T cell receptor beta chains below come from one sample, sequenced in a study of cytomegalovirus exposure and HLA in healthy donors. The protocol was immunoSEQ multiplex PCR, while the TCRdb copy is restricted to in-frame clones and leaves out a portion. The data contain some 110,000 clones, about 91% of them seen just once; the ten biggest clones take up 1.5% to 2%. The material sequenced was PBMCs. These receptors all stem from a young man in good health and CMV-seronegative.

The chain links TRBV27 to TRBJ2-6; weak D call: TRBD1 (5 bases). This CDR3 has 17 residues. Trimming left V 0 bases short and J 3 bases short, with 12 bases between. The germline gives CDR1 MNHEY, CDR2 SMNVEV (reference sequence). This chain's CDR3 is CASSLSAGILGANVLTF. Here the CDR3 DNA reads TGTGCCAGCAGTTTATCCGCAGGGATACTTGGGGCCAACGTCCTGACTTTC.

The rearrangement uses TRBV28 and TRBJ2-2, with TRBD2 identical over 11 bases. Germline V CDR1 and CDR2: MDHEN, SYDVKM. The CDR3 extends over 18 amino acids. V shed 5 bases and J 1 base; nucleotides not matched to a gene: 9. The CDR3 DNA is TGTGCCAGCAGTCTCCTCTCCGGACTAGCGGGGAACACCGGGGAGCTGTTTTTT. This codes for CASSLLSGLAGNTGELFF.